Below, one TCR beta chain is given with its context. The sample is drawn from a study of blood T cell repertoires in COVID-19. Study as a whole: Acute and convalescent COVID-19 specimens originated in the United States, Italy and Spain. PBMCs, B-cell-depleted T cells, or T cells provided the cDNA or gDNA that made up the material.

Trimming took 5 bases from V and 2 from J; bases not matched to a gene: 5. The CDR3 spans 16 residues. Germline lookup yields CDR1 SGHAT and CDR2 FQNNGV. How the authors handled the data: Reference gene primer amplification gave nucleated cell count estimates. The assay was immunoSEQ multiplex PCR, and TCRdb's table has in-frame clones only and misses some. V, J and clone size reflect that table, while D and trimming were determined from the DNA. The sample comprises approximately 160,000 clones, around 80% of which are singletons, and approximately 10% rests with the top ten. The V call is TRBV11-2, the J call TRBJ2-2, with 10 bases fitting TRBD1. Input material: peripheral blood. The origin of this receptor is a man aged 55 to 69 with active or convalescent COVID-19. The DNA of the CDR3 is TGTGCCAGCAGCGGGGGACAGGGGTATAACACCGGGGAGCTGTTTTTT. This codes for CASSGGQGYNTGELFF.